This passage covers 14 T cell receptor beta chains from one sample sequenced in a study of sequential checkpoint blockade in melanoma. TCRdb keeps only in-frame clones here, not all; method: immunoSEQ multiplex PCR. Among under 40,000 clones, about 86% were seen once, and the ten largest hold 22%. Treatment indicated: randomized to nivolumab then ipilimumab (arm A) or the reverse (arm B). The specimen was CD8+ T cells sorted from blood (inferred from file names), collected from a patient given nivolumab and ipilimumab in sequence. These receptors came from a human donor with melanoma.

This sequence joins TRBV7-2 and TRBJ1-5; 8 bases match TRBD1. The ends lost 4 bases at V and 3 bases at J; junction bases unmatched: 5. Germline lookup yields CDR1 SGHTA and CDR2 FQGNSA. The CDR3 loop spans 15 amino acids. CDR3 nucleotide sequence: TGTGCCAGCAGCTGGGGGACAGGATACAATCAGCCCCAGCATTTT. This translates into CASSWGTGYNQPQHF.

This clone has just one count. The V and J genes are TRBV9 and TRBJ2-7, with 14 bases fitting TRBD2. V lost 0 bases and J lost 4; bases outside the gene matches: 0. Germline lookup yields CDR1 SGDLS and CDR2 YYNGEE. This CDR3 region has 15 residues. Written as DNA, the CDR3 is TGTGCCAGCAGCGTAGGGACTAGCGGGAGGTACGAGCAGTACTTC. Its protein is CASSVGTSGRYEQYF.

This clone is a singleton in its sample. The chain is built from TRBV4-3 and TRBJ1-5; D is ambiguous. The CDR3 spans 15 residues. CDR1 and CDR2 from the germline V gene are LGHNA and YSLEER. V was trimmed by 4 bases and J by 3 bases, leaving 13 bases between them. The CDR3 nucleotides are TGCGCCAGCAGCCCCGGAGGAGGGCTCAATCAGCCCCAGCATTTT. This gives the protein CASSPGGGLNQPQHF.

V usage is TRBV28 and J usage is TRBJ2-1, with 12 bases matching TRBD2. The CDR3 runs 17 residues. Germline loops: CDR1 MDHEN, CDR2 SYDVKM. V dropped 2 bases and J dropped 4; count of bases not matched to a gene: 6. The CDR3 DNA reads TGTGCCAGCAGTTTAGGACTAGCGGGATTCCGATACAATGAGCAGTTCTTC. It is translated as CASSLGLAGFRYNEQFF.

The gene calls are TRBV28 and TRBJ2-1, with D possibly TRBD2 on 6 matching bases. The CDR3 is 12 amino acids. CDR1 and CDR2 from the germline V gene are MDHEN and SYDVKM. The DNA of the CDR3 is TGTGCGGTAGCGGAGGGAAACAATGAGCAGTTCTTC. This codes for CAVAEGNNEQFF. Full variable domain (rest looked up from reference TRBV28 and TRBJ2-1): DVKVTQSSRYLVKRTGEKVFLECVQDMDHENMFWYRQDPGLGLRLIYFSYDVKMKEKGDIPEGYSVSREKKERFSLILESASTNQTSMYLCAVAEGNNEQFFGPGTRLTVL.

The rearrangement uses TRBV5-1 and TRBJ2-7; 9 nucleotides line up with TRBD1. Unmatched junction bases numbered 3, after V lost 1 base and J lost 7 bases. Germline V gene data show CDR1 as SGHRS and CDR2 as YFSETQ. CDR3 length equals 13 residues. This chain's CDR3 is CASSLYRGREQYF. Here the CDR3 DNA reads TGCGCCAGCAGCTTGTACAGGGGGCGAGAGCAGTACTTC. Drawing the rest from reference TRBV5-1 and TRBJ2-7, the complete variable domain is KAGVTQTPRYLIKTRGQQVTLSCSPISGHRSVSWYQQTPGQGLQFLFEYFSETQRNKGNFPGRFSGRQFSNSRSEMNVSTLELGDSALYLCASSLYRGREQYFGPGTRLTVT.

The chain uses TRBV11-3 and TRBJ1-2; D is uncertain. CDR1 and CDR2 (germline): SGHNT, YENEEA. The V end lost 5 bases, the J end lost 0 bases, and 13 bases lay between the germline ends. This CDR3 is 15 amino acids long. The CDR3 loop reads CASSPLGVSNYGYTF. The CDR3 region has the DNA TGTGCCAGCAGCCCCCTAGGAGTCTCTAACTATGGCTACACCTTC.

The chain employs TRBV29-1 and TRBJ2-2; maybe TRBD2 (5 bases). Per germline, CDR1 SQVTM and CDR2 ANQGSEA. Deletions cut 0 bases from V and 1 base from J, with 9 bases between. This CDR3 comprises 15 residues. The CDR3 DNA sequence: TGCAGCGTTGAAGATGGCGGGCAGAACACCGGGGAGCTGTTTTTT. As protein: CSVEDGGQNTGELFF.

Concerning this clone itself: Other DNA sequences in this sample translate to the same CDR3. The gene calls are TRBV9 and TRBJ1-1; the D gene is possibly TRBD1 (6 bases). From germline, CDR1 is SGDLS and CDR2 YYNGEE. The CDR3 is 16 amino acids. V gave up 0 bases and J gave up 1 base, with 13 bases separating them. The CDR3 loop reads CASSVGGQGRNTEAFF. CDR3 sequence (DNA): TGTGCCAGCAGCGTAGGTGGGCAGGGGAGGAACACTGAAGCTTTCTTT.

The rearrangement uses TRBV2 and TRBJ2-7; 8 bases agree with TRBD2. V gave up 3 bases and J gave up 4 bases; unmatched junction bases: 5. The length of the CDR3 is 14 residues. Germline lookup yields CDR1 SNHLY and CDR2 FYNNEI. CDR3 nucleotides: TGTGCCAGCAGTGACTTCGCGGGGGGTTACGAGCAGTACTTC. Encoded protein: CASSDFAGGYEQYF.

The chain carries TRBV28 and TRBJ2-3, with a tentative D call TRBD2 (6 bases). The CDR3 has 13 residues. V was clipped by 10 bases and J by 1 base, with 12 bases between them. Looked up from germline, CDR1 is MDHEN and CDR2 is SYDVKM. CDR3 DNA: TGTGCCACCGGAGGGGTGGGCACAGATACGCAGTATTTT. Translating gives CATGGVGTDTQYF.

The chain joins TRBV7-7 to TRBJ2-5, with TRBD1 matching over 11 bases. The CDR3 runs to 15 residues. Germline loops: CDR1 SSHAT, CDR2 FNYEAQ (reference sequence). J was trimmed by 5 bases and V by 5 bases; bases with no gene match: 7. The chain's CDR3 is CASSERDRGGETQYF. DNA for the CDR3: TGTGCCAGCAGCGAAAGGGACAGGGGGGGGGAGACCCAGTACTTC. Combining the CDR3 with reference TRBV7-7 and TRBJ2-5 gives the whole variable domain GAGVSQSPRYKVTKRGQDVTLRCDPISSHATLYWYQQALGQGPEFLTYFNYEAQPDKSGLPSDRFSAERPEGSISTLTIQRTEQRDSAMYRCASSERDRGGETQYFGPGTRLLVL.

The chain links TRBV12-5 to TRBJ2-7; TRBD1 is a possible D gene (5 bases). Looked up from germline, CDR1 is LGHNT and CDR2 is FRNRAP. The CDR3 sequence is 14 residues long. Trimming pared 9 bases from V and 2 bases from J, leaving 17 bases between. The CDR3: CASAITGRPYEQYF. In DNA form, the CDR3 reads TGTGCTAGCGCCATAACAGGCCGACCCTACGAGCAGTACTTC.

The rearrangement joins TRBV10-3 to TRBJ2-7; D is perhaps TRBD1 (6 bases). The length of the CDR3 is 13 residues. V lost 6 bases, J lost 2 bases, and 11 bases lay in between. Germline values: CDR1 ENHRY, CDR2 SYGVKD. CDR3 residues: CAIRETGTYEQYF. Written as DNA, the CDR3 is TGTGCCATCAGGGAGACAGGAACCTACGAGCAGTACTTC.